The TCR beta chain described here comes from a study of a mutant IDH1 vaccine in newly diagnosed glioma. Overall study: Vaccinations were initiated 4-6 weeks following radiotherapy alone, or were given together with temozolomide cycles. Among treated patients, 62.5% were male and roughly 40% female, and mean age was roughly 40 years.

As to time point: week 23, last vaccination. One vaccine dose held 300 ug of mutant IDH1 20-mer peptide and came with topical imiquimod. Trimming pared 5 bases from V and 1 base from J, leaving 11 bases between. The CDR3 consists of 14 residues. The germline V gene has CDR1 SGHVS and CDR2 FNYEAQ. As for this clone: The antigen is undetermined.

The protocol was immunoSEQ multiplex PCR, while the TCRdb copy is restricted to in-frame clones and leaves out a portion. The sample consists of tens of thousands of clones, 80% of them appearing once. This material consisted of PBMCs, taken from a glioma patient whose treatment included an IDH1 peptide vaccine. The chain combines TRBV7-6 with TRBJ2-5; weak D call: TRBD2 (5 bases). This TCR was sampled from a man aged 35 to 55 with glioma. The CDR3 region has the DNA TGTGCCAGCAGCGTCGGAGGCTCCCAAGAGACCCAGTACTTC. Its translation: CASSVGGSQETQYF.